This is a list of T cell receptor beta chains from one sample in a study of blood T cell repertoires in COVID-19. Some clones are missing from TCRdb's copy, which holds only in-frame ones; the method was immunoSEQ multiplex PCR. The profile shows 130,000 to 150,000 clones, roughly 90% of them singletons. The sample comprised peripheral blood. The receptors here all came from a human donor in a cohort sampled during active COVID-19. Both conserved end residues are part of each CDR3. The order of the fields is V gene, CDR3 length, CDR3 protein.

v_gene: TRBV25-1; len: 17; CDR3aa: CASSEYFGGKNTGELFF
v_gene: TRBV11-2; len: 17; CDR3aa: CASSLIAGGTLQETQYF
v_gene: TRBV19; len: 14; CDR3aa: CASSIGGLNTEAFF
v_gene: TRBV4-1; len: 15; CDR3aa: CASSRFSQGLGEQYF
v_gene: TRBV4-1; len: 18; CDR3aa: CASSQTLSGRASTDTQYF
v_gene: TRBV2; len: 16; CDR3aa: CASSEARGIRQETQYF
v_gene: TRBV7-9; len: 12; CDR3aa: CASSSVVNEQFF
v_gene: TRBV3-1/TRBV3-2; len: 17; CDR3aa: CASSQARIAGGTDTQYF
v_gene: TRBV19; len: 15; CDR3aa: CASSIREFGNQPQHF
v_gene: TRBV7-9; len: 17; CDR3aa: CASSPYVTGGSGDEQYF
v_gene: TRBV5-4; len: 14; CDR3aa: CASMTQEMNTEAFF
v_gene: TRBV19; len: 14; CDR3aa: CASSTGHVNQPQHF
v_gene: TRBV7-2; len: 15; CDR3aa: CASSLYGGSYNEQFF
v_gene: TRBV5-6; len: 12; CDR3aa: CASRMQGWGYTF
v_gene: TRBV5-1; len: 14; CDR3aa: CASSLAPGSEKLFF
v_gene: TRBV18; len: 13; CDR3aa: CASSPGTGDNQYF
v_gene: TRBV5-3; len: 15; CDR3aa: CARSLGTGGNQPQHF
v_gene: TRBV2; len: 14; CDR3aa: CASSYRVSVDTQYF
v_gene: TRBV19; len: 13; CDR3aa: CASIAGSNYGYTF
v_gene: TRBV4-3; len: 15; CDR3aa: CASSQVLLEGDEQYF
v_gene: TRBV14; len: 13; CDR3aa: CASSRQGYTEAFF
v_gene: TRBV28; len: 12; CDR3aa: CASAGGSPEAFF
v_gene: TRBV4-3; len: 15; CDR3aa: CASSQEERGTDTQYF
v_gene: TRBV2; len: 14; CDR3aa: CASSDAVRENTIYF
v_gene: TRBV4-2; len: 13; CDR3aa: CASSRYKNTEAFF
v_gene: TRBV6-2/TRBV6-3; len: 15; CDR3aa: CASSPAGGGYNEQFF